This TCR beta chain originates from a study of early T cells in non-severe SARS-CoV-2 infection. Germline V gives CDR1 SGHVS, CDR2 FQNEAQ. This CDR3 region has 15 residues. V shed 5 bases and J shed 0 bases, with 11 bases lying between them. This clonotype was detected ten times or more. TCRdb passed the 5' RACE reads through MiXCR, listing each CDR3 protein once. The sample holds 25,000 to 30,000 distinct CDR3 sequences, nearly 4.5% seen once. The TCR comes from an adult who was a healthcare worker with PCR-confirmed SARS-CoV-2 infection or an uninfected control (not recorded which). Sequenced: whole blood. The chain is built from TRBV7-8 and TRBJ1-3; weak D call: TRBD1 (6 bases). CDR3 amino acids: CASSAGHNSGNTIYF. CDR3 nucleotide sequence: TGTGCCAGCAGCGCGGGACATAACTCTGGAAACACCATATATTTT.